These 18 T cell receptor beta chains share one sample of origin, sequenced in a study of blood T cell repertoires in COVID-19. Profiling relied on immunoSEQ multiplex PCR, and the TCRdb table lists in-frame clones only, not all of them. The sample lists approximately 490,000 clones; roughly 87% were seen once. Material for sequencing was PBMCs or T cells enriched from blood (not recorded which). Receptors were obtained from a woman between 18 and 30 years old who had recovered from COVID-19.

This clone has just one count. The chain carries TRBV7-6 and TRBJ1-1; perhaps TRBD1 as D (5 bases). In germline, CDR1 is SGHVS, CDR2 FNYEAQ. V shed 4 bases and J shed 1 base, with 16 bases lying between them. CDR3 length: 16 amino acids. The CDR3 DNA follows: TGTGCCAGCAGCTCGGAGGGGTTAGCAGAGAACACTGAAGCTTTCTTT. Translating it yields CASSSEGLAENTEAFF.

The count of this clone is one. V is TRBV29-1 and J is TRBJ2-7; 9 bases agree with TRBD1. Germline V gene data show CDR1 as SQVTM and CDR2 as ANQGSEA. The CDR3 extends over 13 amino acids. J lost 4 bases, V lost 4 bases, and 5 bases had no gene match. CDR3 nucleotides: TGCAGCGTTGGGACAGGGGAGAAATACGAGCAGTACTTC. This codes for CSVGTGEKYEQYF.

The chain employs TRBV2 and TRBJ1-5, with no clear D. This CDR3 spans 12 amino acids. Deletions cut 8 bases from V and 2 bases from J, with 7 bases between. Germline V gives CDR1 SNHLY, CDR2 FYNNEI. CDR3 in DNA: TGTGCCAGCGCCCAGGGCAATCAGCCCCAGCATTTT. It encodes CASAQGNQPQHF.

This clone was seen only a few times. The rearrangement joins TRBV28 to TRBJ2-2; D not resolved. CDR1 and CDR2 from the germline V gene are MDHEN and SYDVKM. Trimming removed 2 bases from V and 8 bases from J, with 6 bases in between. This CDR3 spans 12 amino acids. The chain's CDR3 is CASSLNIGELFF. The DNA of the CDR3 is TGTGCCAGCAGTTTAAACATAGGGGAGCTGTTTTTT.

CDR3 nucleotides: TGTGCCAGTAGTATCAAACAAAGTCGATACAATGAGCAGTTCTTC. Translating gives CASSIKQSRYNEQFF. This chain connects TRBV19 to TRBJ2-1; no clear D. The ends were cut back, 3 bases at V and 4 bases at J, with 13 bases in the middle. The CDR3 runs 15 residues. From germline, CDR1 is LNHDA and CDR2 SQIVND (reference sequence).

This clone is a singleton in its sample. The rearrangement joins TRBV2 to TRBJ2-5, with a possible D match to TRBD1 (6 bases). Germline V lookup: CDR1 SNHLY, CDR2 FYNNEI. The CDR3 has 13 amino acids. V was pared by 6 bases and J by 0 bases, with 8 bases between. CDR3 bases: TGTGCCAGCAGCGGACAGTACCAAGAGACCCAGTACTTC. The encoded protein is CASSGQYQETQYF.

This clone came up once. The CDR3 reads CASGERQVLQDNEQFF. CDR3 nucleotide sequence: TGCGCCAGCGGAGAGCGACAGGTTCTTCAAGACAATGAGCAGTTCTTC. The chain combines TRBV5-1 with TRBJ2-1; D perhaps matches TRBD1 (6 bases). The ends were cut back, 7 bases at V and 5 bases at J, with 22 bases in the middle. Germline V gives CDR1 SGHRS, CDR2 YFSETQ. The CDR3 sequence is 16 residues long.

J is TRBJ1-4 and V is TRBV30, with D perhaps TRBD1 (6 bases). This CDR3 spans 14 amino acids. V lost 2 bases and J lost 8, with 15 bases in between. Germline CDR1 reads GTSNPN; CDR2 reads SVGIG (reference sequence). As DNA, the CDR3 is TGTGCCTGGAGTAACGGGGGGCTAGGGGAAAAACTGTTTTTT. It specifies CAWSNGGLGEKLFF. Full variable domain (missing parts from reference TRBV30 and TRBJ1-4): SQTIHQWPATLVQPVGSPLSLECTVEGTSNPNLYWYRQAAGRGLQLLFYSVGIGQISSEVPQNLSASRPQDRQFILSSKKLLLSDSGFYLCAWSNGGLGEKLFFGSGTQLSVL.

This clone was seen a few times. This chain joins TRBV11-2 and TRBJ2-7, with 7 bases aligning to TRBD2. The CDR3 has 15 amino acids. Germline assignment: CDR1 SGHAT and CDR2 FQNNGV. V lost 3 bases to trimming and J lost 4 bases; unmatched junction nucleotides: 9. Here the CDR3 reads CASSLDTSEFYEQYF. The CDR3 DNA sequence: TGTGCCAGCAGCTTGGACACTAGCGAGTTTTACGAGCAGTACTTC.

This chain connects TRBV3-1 (or the pseudogene TRBV3-2) to TRBJ1-1, with D perhaps TRBD1 (5 bases). Germline V lookup: CDR1 LGHDT, CDR2 YNNKEL (reference sequence). This CDR3 is 14 amino acids long. Trimming removed 3 bases from V and 4 bases from J, with 12 bases in between. The chain's CDR3 is CASSHGGRGTEAFF. The DNA for the CDR3 is TGTGCCAGCAGCCACGGGGGAAGGGGCACTGAAGCTTTCTTT.

The rearrangement links TRBV6-5 to TRBJ1-6; D call uncertain. The CDR3 consists of 15 residues. V was trimmed by 2 bases and J by 8 bases, leaving 13 bases between them. CDR1 MNHEY and CDR2 SVGAGI come from the germline V gene. The CDR3 DNA reads TGTGCCAGCAGTTACAATCCGGGAATAGATTCACCCCTCCACTTT. Translated: CASSYNPGIDSPLHF.

The chain has TRBV7-9 and TRBJ2-7, with 9 bases lining up with TRBD2. Germline V gene lookup returns CDR1 SEHNR and CDR2 FQNEAQ (reference sequence). This CDR3 has 15 amino acids. Unmatched junction bases numbered 8, after V lost 5 bases and J lost 3 bases. This CDR3 is CASSPRASGVYEQYF. The CDR3 coding sequence is TGTGCCAGCAGCCCCCGGGCTAGCGGGGTCTACGAGCAGTACTTC.

The chain has TRBV3-1 (or the pseudogene TRBV3-2) and TRBJ1-1; D is possibly TRBD1 (5 bases). The CDR3 totals 15 residues. Germline CDR1 is LGHDT and CDR2 is YNNKEL (reference sequence). V lost 0 bases, J lost 4 bases, and 12 bases lay in between. The CDR3 is CASSQDGGRSTEAFF. The CDR3 DNA reads as TGTGCCAGCAGCCAAGACGGGGGACGCAGCACTGAAGCTTTCTTT.

The chain links TRBV6-2 or TRBV6-3 to TRBJ2-5, with D maybe TRBD2 (6 bases). This CDR3 is 14 amino acids long. The germline V gene encodes CDR1 MNHEY and CDR2 SVGEGT. Trimming pared 0 bases from V and 5 bases from J, leaving 10 bases between. CDR3 bases: TGTGCCAGCAGTTACTCGGGACTGATGGAGACCCAGTACTTC. It specifies CASSYSGLMETQYF.

The genes are TRBV18 and TRBJ2-7; possibly TRBD1 for D (5 bases). Trimming took 2 bases from V and 0 from J, leaving 11 bases between them. Germline lookup yields CDR1 KGHSH and CDR2 LQKENI. This CDR3 contains 15 residues. As DNA, the CDR3 is TGTGCCAGCTCACCAGGGGCAGCTACCTCCTACGAGCAGTACTTC. This sequence encodes CASSPGAATSYEQYF.

This clone was counted between two and nine times. The chain recombines TRBV6-4 with TRBJ1-1; 7 nucleotides match TRBD1. V was clipped by 5 bases and J by 3 bases; unmatched bases: 18. The CDR3 loop spans 18 amino acids. Germline lookup yields CDR1 MRHNA and CDR2 SNTAGT. The chain's CDR3 is CASSLETGVIKPYTEAFF. The CDR3 DNA reads TGTGCCAGCAGTCTCGAAACAGGGGTGATAAAACCTTACACTGAAGCTTTCTTT.

This chain links TRBV2 with TRBJ2-6; tentative D call: TRBD1 (5 bases). V lost 6 bases, J lost 1 base, and 7 bases lay in between. CDR3 length: 14 residues. In germline, CDR1 is SNHLY, CDR2 FYNNEI. The CDR3 spells CASRPGSGANVLTF. The CDR3 coding sequence is TGTGCCAGCAGACCAGGGTCTGGGGCCAACGTCCTGACTTTC.

The chain couples TRBV29-1 to TRBJ2-7; 8 bases are a match to TRBD1. J gave up 1 base and V 0 bases, and 14 bases lay outside the gene matches. The CDR3 runs 18 residues. Germline CDR1 reads SQVTM; CDR2 reads ANQGSEA. CDR3 coding DNA: TGCAGCGTTGAAGATCGCCACTCTGGACAGGGAGTATCCTACGAGCAGTACTTC. Encoded protein: CSVEDRHSGQGVSYEQYF.